The rows below give T cell receptor beta chains drawn from one sample of a study of shared clonotypes between healthy human individuals. TCRdb keeps only in-frame clones here, not all; method: immunoSEQ multiplex PCR. The sample lists 560,000 or so clones; about 95% were seen once. The specimen was naive CD8+ T cells sorted from blood. These receptors came from a woman in her twenties or thirties in good health. CDR3s leave out the opening cysteine and the closing phenylalanine or tryptophan. Each record gives: CDR3 length, clone size, D gene, V gene, J gene, CDR3 protein. A D gene is named only where the DNA matches it firmly. Where a row states a size, it is once, few, many or the class of an expanded clone; other rows omit it.

12,once,.,TRBV27,TRBJ2-7,ASSFLEGSYEQY
11,.,.,TRBV2,TRBJ1-2,ASHRESNYGCT
9,.,.,TRBV20-1,.,SARVLGEQY
11,.,.,TRBV27,TRBJ2-3,ASSFMSTDTQY
11,.,.,TRBV5-4,TRBJ2-7,ASSLRPDYEQY
11,.,.,TRBV28,TRBJ2-4,ASSLTGKNIQY
14,once,.,TRBV19,TRBJ1-1,ARKIMDRHLNTEAF
14,.,TRBD2,TRBV27,TRBJ2-3,ASSRPTSRYTDTQY
12,once,.,TRBV7-8,TRBJ2-7,ASSLGQDPYEQY
12,.,TRBD1,TRBV2,TRBJ2-5,ASSDNRGWETQY
13,.,.,TRBV6-5,TRBJ1-6,ASSYSDSHTVPLH
16,.,TRBD1,TRBV4-2,TRBJ2-5,ASSQDFGTEDLRETQY
12,once,TRBD2,TRBV5-4,TRBJ2-7,ASSDRLAAYEQY
10,.,TRBD2,TRBV13,TRBJ2-1,ASSTPSGRKF
11,.,TRBD2,TRBV29-1,TRBJ2-7,SVEGTTIYEQY
10,.,.,TRBV11-2,TRBJ2-1,ASRQGEDEQF
12,.,.,TRBV7-9,TRBJ1-2,ASTTTGDSYGYT
14,once,.,TRBV7-6,TRBJ1-2,ASSLVTARENYGYT
12,.,TRBD2,TRBV6-1,TRBJ2-3,ASSLAGVADTQY
12,.,TRBD2,TRBV2,TRBJ2-5,ASVRAGGPETQY
12,.,.,TRBV27,TRBJ2-2,ASRTEANTGELF
13,.,TRBD1,TRBV2,TRBJ1-4,ASSPLTGPNEKLF
14,.,.,TRBV19,TRBJ2-7,ASSMSIGSKTYEQY
14,.,TRBD1,TRBV2,TRBJ1-4,ASSNRGQGANEKLF
16,.,.,TRBV27,TRBJ2-1,ASSLVGASSGLFNEQF
16,.,.,TRBV2,TRBJ2-1,ASSEGRSRVVSANEQF
12,.,.,TRBV2,TRBJ1-4,ASSVNVLNEKLF
12,.,.,TRBV27,TRBJ1-1,ASSVTGSNTEAF
10,.,.,TRBV5-6,TRBJ2-2,ASSLYGGELF
10,.,.,TRBV7-9,TRBJ2-7,ASSLRGGEQY
14,.,.,TRBV4-1,TRBJ2-6,ASSQDRGSGANVLT
13,.,.,TRBV15,TRBJ2-1,ATSRAPGPNNEQF
11,.,.,TRBV7-9,TRBJ1-1,ASSYTGLTEAF
15,once,.,TRBV7-6,TRBJ2-1,ASRLSPYRDSYNEQF
17,.,TRBD2,TRBV5-6,TRBJ2-2,ASSLAGRLAGAGTGELF
12,.,TRBD2,TRBV29-1,TRBJ2-5,SVGGLAVQETQY
17,.,.,TRBV7-2,TRBJ1-1,ASSLVRVWRVGMNTEAF
13,.,.,TRBV28,TRBJ2-1,ASSFTLGGANEQF
11,.,.,TRBV27,TRBJ2-7,ASSFGRTYEQY
11,.,TRBD2,TRBV19,TRBJ2-1,ASRLAGDNEQF
14,once,TRBD2,TRBV4-1,TRBJ2-3,ASSHLAGVGTDTQY
12,.,.,TRBV9,TRBJ1-2,ASSHWGREDGYT
12,.,.,TRBV2,TRBJ2-1,ASSTGQAYNEQF
14,.,.,TRBV5-1,TRBJ2-7,ASSLEASTNSYEQY
12,.,.,TRBV6-5,TRBJ2-2,ASSYSLNTGELF
13,.,.,TRBV7-7,TRBJ2-3,ASSLRLGAPDTQY
11,.,TRBD2,TRBV5-4,TRBJ2-1,ASSGAGIDEQF
15,few,TRBD2,TRBV29-1,TRBJ2-5,SVELASGRVNQETQY
13,.,TRBD2,TRBV7-9,TRBJ2-5,ASSLAAGVRETQY
13,once,.,TRBV7-9,TRBJ1-4,ASSLDGATNEKLF
14,.,.,TRBV7-9,TRBJ2-3,ASSPAFSSGEDTQY
9,.,.,TRBV10-2,TRBJ2-7,ASSDHGEQY
11,.,.,TRBV9,TRBJ2-1,ASKGQGYNEQF